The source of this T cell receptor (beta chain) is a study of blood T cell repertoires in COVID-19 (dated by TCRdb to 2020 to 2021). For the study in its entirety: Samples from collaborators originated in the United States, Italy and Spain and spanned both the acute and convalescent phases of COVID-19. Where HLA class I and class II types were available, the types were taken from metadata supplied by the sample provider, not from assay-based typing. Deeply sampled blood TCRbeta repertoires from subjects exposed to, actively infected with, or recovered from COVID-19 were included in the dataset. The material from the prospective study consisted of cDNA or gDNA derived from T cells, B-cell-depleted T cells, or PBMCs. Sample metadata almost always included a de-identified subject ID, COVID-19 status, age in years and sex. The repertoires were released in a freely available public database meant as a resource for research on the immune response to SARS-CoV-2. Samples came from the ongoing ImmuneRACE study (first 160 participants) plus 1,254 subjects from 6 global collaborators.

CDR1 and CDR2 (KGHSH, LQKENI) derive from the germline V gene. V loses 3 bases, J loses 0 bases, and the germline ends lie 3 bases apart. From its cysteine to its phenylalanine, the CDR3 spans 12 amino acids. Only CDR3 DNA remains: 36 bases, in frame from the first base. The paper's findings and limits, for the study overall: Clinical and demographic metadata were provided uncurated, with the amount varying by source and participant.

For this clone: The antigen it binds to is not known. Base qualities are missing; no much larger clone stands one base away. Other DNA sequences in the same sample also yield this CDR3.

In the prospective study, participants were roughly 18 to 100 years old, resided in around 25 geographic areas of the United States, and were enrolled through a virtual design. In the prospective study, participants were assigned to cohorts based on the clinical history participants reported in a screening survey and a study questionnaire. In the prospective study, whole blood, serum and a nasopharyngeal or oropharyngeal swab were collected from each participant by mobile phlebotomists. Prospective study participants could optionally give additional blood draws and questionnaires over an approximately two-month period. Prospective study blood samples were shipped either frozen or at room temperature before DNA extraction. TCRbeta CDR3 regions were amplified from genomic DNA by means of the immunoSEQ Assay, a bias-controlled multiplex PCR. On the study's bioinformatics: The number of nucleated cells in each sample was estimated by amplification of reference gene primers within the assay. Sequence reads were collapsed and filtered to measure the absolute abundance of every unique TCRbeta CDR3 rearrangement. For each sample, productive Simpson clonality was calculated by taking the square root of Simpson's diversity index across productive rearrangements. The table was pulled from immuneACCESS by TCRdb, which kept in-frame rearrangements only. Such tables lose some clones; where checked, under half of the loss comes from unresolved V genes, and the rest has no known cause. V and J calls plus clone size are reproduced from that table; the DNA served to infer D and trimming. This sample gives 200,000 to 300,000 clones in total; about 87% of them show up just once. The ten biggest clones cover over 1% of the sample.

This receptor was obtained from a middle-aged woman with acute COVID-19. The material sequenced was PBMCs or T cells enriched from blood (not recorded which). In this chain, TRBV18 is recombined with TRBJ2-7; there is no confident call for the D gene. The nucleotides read TGTGCCAGCTCACCGAGCTCCTACGAGCAGTACTTC. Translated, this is CASSPSSYEQYF.